These T cell receptor beta chains were read from a single sample in a study of cytomegalovirus exposure and HLA in healthy donors. Clones were sequenced by immunoSEQ multiplex PCR, and TCRdb holds only the in-frame ones, with some missing. The sample shows fewer than 200,000 clones, about 80% of them seen only once. Specimen: PBMCs. The receptors here all came from a man under 40 in good health and CMV-seronegative. Both conserved end residues are part of each CDR3. The D gene is left open where the match is weak. The size entry is marked missing in some rows and otherwise reads once, few, many or a size class.

d_call	clone_size	cdr3_length	v_call	j_call	cdr3_aa	cdr3_nt
-	-	15	TRBV19	TRBJ2-7	CASSIRTASPDEQYF	TGTGCCAGTAGCATACGGACAGCCTCCCCGGACGAGCAGTACTTC
-	few	14	TRBV11-3	TRBJ1-4	CASSPRQAGEKLFF	TGTGCCAGCAGCCCGCGACAGGCCGGTGAAAAACTGTTTTTT
-	-	14	TRBV5-4	TRBJ1-3	CASSFQGQGNTIYF	TGTGCCAGCAGCTTTCAGGGGCAGGGAAACACCATATATTTT
-	-	15	TRBV11-2	TRBJ2-1	CASSLGGGSYNEQFF	TGTGCCAGCAGCTTGGGGGGAGGTTCCTACAATGAGCAGTTCTTC
-	few	16	TRBV21-1	TRBJ2-7	CASSKGQREVIYEQYF	TGTGCCAGCAGCAAAGGTCAGCGGGAGGTGATCTACGAGCAGTACTTC
TRBD1	-	15	TRBV10-1	TRBJ2-7	CASSVAVTGDYEQYF	TGCGCCAGCTCTGTCGCCGTGACAGGGGACTACGAGCAGTACTTC
-	-	13	TRBV14	TRBJ1-2	CASSQVRMHGYTF	TGTGCCAGCAGCCAAGTCAGAATGCATGGCTACACCTTC
-	few	13	TRBV2	TRBJ1-5	CASSLVGNQPQHF	TGTGCCAGCAGTTTAGTCGGGAATCAGCCCCAGCATTTT
TRBD1	-	15	TRBV4-1	TRBJ1-2	CASSQGGQGTDGYTF	TGCGCCAGCAGCCAAGGGGGACAGGGTACAGATGGCTACACCTTC
-	-	16	TRBV5-6	TRBJ2-5	CASSLKYSQGQETQYF	TGTGCCAGCAGCTTGAAATATTCTCAGGGACAAGAGACCCAGTACTTC
-	-	13	TRBV10-1	TRBJ2-5	CASSEGGRETQYF	TGCGCCAGCAGTGAGGGCGGAAGGGAGACCCAGTACTTC
TRBD1	-	15	TRBV6-5	TRBJ2-7	CASSYGQGHTYEQYF	TGTGCCAGCAGTTACGGACAGGGTCACACCTACGAGCAGTACTTC
-	-	15	TRBV10-3	TRBJ2-2	CAISELAGDTGELFF	TGTGCCATCAGTGAGTTGGCAGGGGACACCGGGGAGCTGTTTTTT
TRBD2	-	14	TRBV5-1	TRBJ2-5	CASSQTSGEETQYF	TGCGCCAGCAGCCAGACTAGCGGGGAAGAGACCCAGTACTTC
TRBD2	few	15	TRBV28	TRBJ2-3	CASSLGLAGADTQYF	TGTGCCAGCAGTTTAGGTCTTGCGGGGGCAGATACGCAGTATTTT
-	-	12	TRBV6-5	TRBJ1-5	CASSSGYQPQHF	TGTGCCAGCAGCTCAGGGTATCAGCCCCAGCATTTT
TRBD2	-	15	TRBV29-1	TRBJ2-3	CSVAGLAGGTDTQYF	TGCAGCGTAGCGGGACTAGCGGGGGGCACAGATACGCAGTATTTT
-	-	15	TRBV5-1	TRBJ1-4	CASSLEVYEDEKLFF	TGCGCCAGCAGCTTGGAGGTCTACGAGGATGAAAAACTGTTTTTT
-	-	14	TRBV13	TRBJ1-6	CASSLGQRDSPLHF	TGTGCCAGCAGCTTAGGTCAGAGGGATTCACCCCTCCACTTT
TRBD1	-	16	TRBV5-6	TRBJ1-1	CASSPPLSGGSTEAFF	TGTGCCAGCAGCCCCCCCCTCTCAGGGGGATCCACTGAAGCTTTCTTT
TRBD2	-	16	TRBV7-2	TRBJ2-3	CASSSWTSGGPRGEYF	TGTGCCAGCAGCTCTTGGACTAGCGGGGGTCCCCGAGGGGAGTATTTT
TRBD1	-	15	TRBV2	TRBJ1-1	CASSEGTGSNTEAFF	TGTGCCAGCAGTGAGGGGACAGGCTCAAACACTGAAGCTTTCTTT
TRBD1	-	15	TRBV30	TRBJ1-1	CAWSLRGRKNTEAFF	TGTGCCTGGAGTTTAAGGGGGCGGAAGAACACTGAAGCTTTCTTT
-	-	15	TRBV28	TRBJ2-7	CASSPSLGGLYEQYF	TGTGCCAGCAGTCCCAGTTTGGGGGGTCTCTACGAGCAGTACTTC
TRBD1	-	15	TRBV28	TRBJ2-7	CASSLSGQGTYEQYF	TGTGCCAGCAGTTTATCGGGACAGGGGACCTACGAGCAGTACTTC
-	-	14	TRBV27	TRBJ1-1	CASSFDRRYTEAFF	TGTGCCAGCAGTTTCGACAGGCGGTACACTGAAGCTTTCTTT
TRBD1	-	16	TRBV4-3	TRBJ2-2	CASSQKGTVDTGELFF	TGCGCCAGCAGCCAAAAGGGGACAGTAGACACCGGGGAGCTGTTTTTT
TRBD2	-	15	TRBV5-5	TRBJ2-5	CASSLRTSGVETQYF	TGTGCCAGCAGCTTGAGGACTAGCGGGGTGGAGACCCAGTACTTC
-	-	13	TRBV6-1	TRBJ2-2	CASRATGSGELFF	TGTGCCAGCAGAGCCACAGGGTCCGGGGAGCTGTTTTTT
-	-	15	TRBV6-5	TRBJ2-1	CASTGGGPGVDEQFF	TGTGCCAGTACTGGCGGGGGCCCCGGGGTAGATGAGCAGTTCTTC
TRBD1	-	15	TRBV10-3	TRBJ1-1	CAISLSGGQNTEAFF	TGTGCCATCAGTTTATCAGGGGGGCAGAACACTGAAGCTTTCTTT
-	-	14	TRBV7-2	TRBJ1-4	CASSTYSPNEKLFF	TGTGCCAGCAGCACCTACAGTCCTAATGAAAAACTGTTTTTT
TRBD1	-	15	TRBV5-5	TRBJ2-1	CASSLPRTGGPEQFF	TGTGCCAGCAGCCTCCCCAGGACAGGGGGCCCTGAGCAGTTCTTC
-	once	16	TRBV7-8	TRBJ1-3	CASSLRGATSGNTIYF	TGTGCCAGCAGCTTGCGGGGGGCAACCTCTGGAAACACCATATATTTT
-	-	13	TRBV5-1	TRBJ2-5	CASSAGVQETQYF	TGCGCCAGCAGCGCAGGGGTTCAAGAGACCCAGTACTTC
TRBD2	-	15	TRBV7-6	TRBJ2-7	CASSPGLAETYEQYF	TGTGCCAGCAGCCCCGGACTAGCGGAAACCTACGAGCAGTACTTC